This T cell receptor (beta chain) emerged from a study of beta chain features in type 1 diabetes (dated by TCRdb to the late 2010s). Broadly, across the study: Patients and healthy donors did not differ in mean age, gender distribution, total cell number or subset yield. Across all samples, fewer than 130 million sorted cells were examined, and cell number per subset correlated strongly with RNA yield. Whereas all 28 donors provided naive and central memory subsets, regulatory and stem cell-like memory subsets were isolated from just 8 patients and roughly eight healthy donors. The study compared the TCRB repertoires of sorted circulating CD4+ T cell subsets in recently diagnosed type 1 diabetes patients with those in matched healthy donors. Study-wide findings and limitations: A moderate but significant shortening of TCRB CDR3 length was observed in type 1 diabetes patients in all four CD4+ subsets. Because small numbers of individuals were included in the HLA sub-analyses, any influence of HLA type on TCRB rearrangement was left unresolved. Shorter templates might have been favored by PCR, but patient and control samples were amplified and corrected together, so both groups would have been affected equally by any skew. Patients with type 1 diabetes made fewer insertions and deleted more nucleotides at VDJ recombination sites, implying thymic rearrangement abnormalities. Naive, central memory and regulatory TCRB repertoires appeared to be more similar among patients than among healthy donors. Because cDNA was sequenced instead of genomic DNA, highly expressing activated cells could be over-represented, though the groups showed no difference in activation or CD3 levels.

With regard to this clone: What this receptor recognizes is not known. No base quality information exists; no much larger clone differs at one position.

The High Capacity cDNA Reverse Transcription Kit was used to reverse transcribe all of the isolated RNA, meaning that expressed TCRB transcripts were what got sequenced. Deep immunoSEQ sequencing was applied to naive, central memory and regulatory T cell samples, giving an average of roughly 3.5 million total reads per sample. Sorted cells were lysed in RLT buffer and RNA was extracted with DNase-treated RNeasy Micro or Mini kits, depending on cell number. Each cell subset was processed on its own to prevent cross-contamination, while patient and healthy donor samples were processed together. The immunoSEQ multiplex PCR was used to amplify TCRB sequences from cDNA, yielding 87-bp fragments that span the CDR3 region. Amplicons were sequenced on the Illumina HiSeq platform. Under the source paper's analysis protocol: Synthetic template baselines were used to correct PCR bias computationally, reads within Hamming distance 2 were collapsed together, and singletons that could not be merged were discarded. Reads were aligned against IMGT to assign V, D and J genes, CDR3 length and insertions or deletions at six rearrangement sites. Within each subset, clonotype counts were normalized to sorted cell number, and only after that were true diversity and Gini coefficients computed with the tcR R package. Repertoire sharing was quantified using the overlap coefficient calculated on TCRB nucleotide sequences. What TCRdb holds here is the immuneACCESS table cut down to in-frame rearrangements. Part of the clones is not present; checked against another copy, under half of the missing clones reflect an unresolved V gene, and the others are unexplained. Clone size and V and J calls were adopted from that table, with D and trimming inferred from the DNA. The sample table contains 30,000 to 45,000 clones; only one count was recorded for around 60% of them. The ten largest account for 2% to 2.5% of the sample.

A single peripheral blood draw of approximately 0.11 L on average was collected from each donor into heparinised tubes. A BD FACSAria II and a panel including CD45RO, CCR7, CD25, CD127, CD95 and CD27 were used to sort naive, central memory, regulatory and stem cell-like memory CD4+ T cells. Every sorted population had a purity above 95%. PBMCs were isolated immediately by Lymphoprep density gradient centrifugation and stained directly without culture. To minimize batch effects, samples were stained and sorted in pairs, one healthy donor with one patient per experiment. The specimen was Tregs from blood. What the cell subset or site label conveys for this sample: regulatory CD4+ T cells. The receptor's source is a young woman in good health.

Here is the DNA: TGCGCCAGCAGAGGACTAGCGGGGAACAATGAGCAGTTCTTC. This encodes CASRGLAGNNEQFF. Recombination connected TRBV5-1 to TRBJ2-1; 12 middle bases align to TRBD2. From the cysteine through the phenylalanine, the CDR3 covers 14 amino acids. Left in the record is the CDR3 DNA by itself, 42 bases read in frame from the first base. Trimming removed 5 bases from V and 5 bases from J; the gene matches leave 2 bases unexplained. Reading the germline V gene gives CDR1 SGHRS and CDR2 YFSETQ.